This T cell receptor (beta chain) was retrieved from a study of CD8+CD57+ T cells in acquired aplastic anemia. Turning to the study itself: When averaged, DNA from sorted CD4+ and CD8+ cells came to around 3.1 ug. Regarding the study as a whole: The same twenty-nine CD8+ CDR3 sequences occurred in patients and in controls.

Flow cytometry had shown expanded CD8+CD57+ cells in the patients chosen for sequencing. Patients had not yet gotten any therapy when their blood was taken for sampling. TCR beta VDJ and CDR3 profiling used genomic DNA as template. TCRdb redid the calling of the reads with MiXCR, one entry per CDR3 protein. The data contain about 120,000 distinct CDR3 sequences, roughly 55% of them seen just once; the ten biggest clones take up roughly 30%. Germline V gene data show CDR1 as SNHLY and CDR2 as FYNNEI. There are 14 residues in the CDR3. V lost 7 bases, J lost 7 bases, and 17 bases lay in between. As for this clonotype: Its antigen is still unknown.

The sequencing sample was made of sorted CD4+, CD8+, or CD8+CD57+ T cells (not recorded which) from PBMCs. This clonotype originated in a human donor with aplastic anemia. V and J are TRBV2 and TRBJ1-5; D may be TRBD1 (5 bases). In nucleotides, the CDR3 is TGTGCCAGCAAAGGTATCGCTGAGGGGCAGCCCCAGCATTTT. It codes for CASKGIAEGQPQHF.